Listed below are T cell receptor beta chains from one sample, sequenced in a study of human versus mouse CDR3 diversity and MHC coevolution. Using immunoSEQ multiplex PCR, the repertoire was profiled, and TCRdb retains in-frame clones only, with some absent. The data contain 55,000 to 65,000 clones, over 90% of them singletons. The sequencing sample was made of naive CD4+ T cells from blood. Receptors originate from a person between 55 and 69 years old in good health. Each CDR3 is given with its conserved first and last residue. Fields, in order: D gene, clone size, J gene, V gene, CDR3 DNA, CDR3 protein. The D gene is left open where the match is weak. The listing skips clone size in some rows; elsewhere it reads once, few, many or a size class.

>TRBD2|once|TRBJ2-7|TRBV5-1
TGCGCCAGCAGCCCGGGGGGGGCCCCCTACGAGCAGTACTTC
CASSPGGAPYEQYF
>TRBD1|once|TRBJ1-1|TRBV10-2
TGCGCCAGCATCCTCCGGGACAGGGGGCGCAACACTGAAGCTTTCTTT
CASILRDRGRNTEAFF
>TRBD2|.|TRBJ2-4|TRBV5-4
TGTGCCAGCAGCCCGGGGGTAGCGGGAGTGGTCAAAAACATTCAGTACTTC
CASSPGVAGVVKNIQYF
>TRBD2|.|TRBJ2-1|TRBV10-1
TGCGCCAGCGGGACTAGCGGAAAACAGTTCTTC
CASGTSGKQFF
>.|.|TRBJ1-3|TRBV19
TGTGCCAGTAGTGCAGGACAAAGCTCTGGAAACACCATATATTTT
CASSAGQSSGNTIYF
>TRBD2|.|TRBJ2-2|TRBV7-7
TGTGCCAGCAGCCTAGGACTAGCGGGAGGGACCGGGGAGCTGTTTTTT
CASSLGLAGGTGELFF
>TRBD1|.|TRBJ1-3|TRBV5-1
TGCGCCAGCAGCTTGACAGGGGCTGGAAACACCATATATTTT
CASSLTGAGNTIYF
>TRBD1|.|TRBJ2-3|TRBV2
TGTGCCAGCAGTGATGCACAGGGGGCGGATACGCAGTATTTT
CASSDAQGADTQYF
>.|once|TRBJ2-1|TRBV18
TGTGCCAGCTCCGCGGTGGGTAATGAGCAGTTCTTC
CASSAVGNEQFF
>.|.|TRBJ1-2|TRBV7-2
TGTGCCAGCAGCCGAGACCTGGGGCGGCACTATGGCTACACCTTC
CASSRDLGRHYGYTF
>TRBD2|.|TRBJ2-7|TRBV6-5
TGTGCCAGCAGTTCAGGAGGCGGGAGTGGTTCCTACGAGCAGTACTTC
CASSSGGGSGSYEQYF
>TRBD2|.|TRBJ2-1|TRBV28
TGTGCCAGCAGTTCCGGGACTAGCGGGAGGAATGAGCAGTTCTTC
CASSSGTSGRNEQFF
>TRBD2|.|TRBJ2-1|TRBV5-1
TGCGCCAGCAGCTTGGCCCCTAGCGGGTCCTACAATGAGCAGTTCTTC
CASSLAPSGSYNEQFF
>TRBD1|.|TRBJ2-3|TRBV25-1
TGTGCCACCCTGGGACAGAACACAGATACGCAGTATTTT
CATLGQNTDTQYF
>.|once|TRBJ2-5|TRBV18
TGTGCCAGCTCACCCCTTTCAGGGGCGACCCAAGAGACCCAGTACTTC
CASSPLSGATQETQYF
>TRBD1|.|TRBJ1-2|TRBV6-6
TGTGCCAGCAGTTTTCGACAGGGCAACTATGGCTACACCTTC
CASSFRQGNYGYTF
>.|.|TRBJ1-2|TRBV7-2
TGTGCCAGCAGCTCGAGAGGACCGGGGTTTGGCTACACCTTC
CASSSRGPGFGYTF
>TRBD2|.|TRBJ2-3|TRBV5-1
TGCGCCAGCAGCAACCTACTAGCGGGAGATTGCACAGATACGCAGTATTTT
CASSNLLAGDCTDTQYF
>.|.|TRBJ1-2|TRBV27
TGTGCCAGCAGTTTCCGACGGGGGGAGCATGGCTACACCTTC
CASSFRRGEHGYTF
>TRBD1|once|TRBJ1-4|TRBV7-9
TGTGCCAGCAGCCTCACAGGGGGAACTGATGAAAAACTGTTTTTT
CASSLTGGTDEKLFF
>.|.|TRBJ1-1|TRBV6-5
TGTGCCAGCAACAACAGGGTGAACACTGAAGCTTTCTTT
CASNNRVNTEAFF
>TRBD2|.|TRBJ2-1|TRBV5-1
TGCGCCAGCAGCTTGACTAGCGGGAGCAACGGTGAGCAGTTCTTC
CASSLTSGSNGEQFF
>.|.|TRBJ2-5|TRBV5-1
TGCGCCAGCAGCTTGGTGGCAGGGGCGTACCAAGAGACCCAGTACTTC
CASSLVAGAYQETQYF
>TRBD2|.|TRBJ2-5|TRBV7-7
TGTGCCAGCAGCCACGCGGGGGTCACGGAGACCCAGTACTTC
CASSHAGVTETQYF
>.|.|TRBJ1-1|TRBV19
TGTGCCAGTAGTATAGATCTTAGGAAACAGAACGTGGAAGCTTTCTTT
CASSIDLRKQNVEAFF
>.|.|TRBJ2-7|TRBV30
TGTGCCTGGACGATAGGGACTGAATCCTACGAGCAGTACTTC
CAWTIGTESYEQYF
>TRBD1|.|TRBJ1-2|TRBV6-5
TGTGCCAGCAGTGGGGACAGGGGCTATGGCTACACCTTC
CASSGDRGYGYTF
>.|.|TRBJ2-7|TRBV5-6
TGTGCCAGCAGGACACTCTCGGGAGACGAGCAGTACTTC
CASRTLSGDEQYF
>TRBD1|.|TRBJ1-2|TRBV23-1
TGCGCCAGCCCTTTCCCAGGGGGTTTTAACTATGGCTACACCTTC
CASPFPGGFNYGYTF
>.|.|TRBJ2-5|TRBV19
TGTGCCAGTAGTATCGGGACATTCGTGGAGACCCAGTACTTC
CASSIGTFVETQYF
>.|.|TRBJ2-5|TRBV19
TGTGCCAGTAGTATAGCGGCGGGCACTAGCCAAGAGACCCAGTACTTC
CASSIAAGTSQETQYF
>.|.|TRBJ2-5|TRBV7-9
TGTGCCAGCAGCTTAGCGTACGGCAGTAGAGGGGAGACCCAGTACTTC
CASSLAYGSRGETQYF
>TRBD1|.|TRBJ1-2|TRBV6-5
TGTGCCAGCAGTTCGACAGGGGGCTCCTATGGCTACACCTTC
CASSSTGGSYGYTF
>.|once|TRBJ1-1|TRBV2
TGTGCCAGCAAGGGGCAGGGGACCCCGAACACTGAAGCTTTCTTT
CASKGQGTPNTEAFF
>TRBD1|.|TRBJ1-2|TRBV29-1
TGCAGCGTTGACCAGACAGGGGTAGAAGGCTACACCTTC
CSVDQTGVEGYTF
>.|.|TRBJ2-3|TRBV5-4
TGTGCCAGCAGCTTGGATAGCGGTACCACAGATACGCAGTATTTT
CASSLDSGTTDTQYF
>.|.|TRBJ2-5|TRBV6-5
TGTGCCAGCAGTTATACAGGAAACTTCCAAGAGACCCAGTACTTC
CASSYTGNFQETQYF
>TRBD1|.|TRBJ1-1|TRBV15
TGTGCCACCAGCACTAATGACAGGGGTGGAGCTTTCTTT
CATSTNDRGGAFF
>TRBD1|.|TRBJ2-3|TRBV23-1
TGCGCCAGCAGGCTAGACAGGGAGACAGATACGCAGTATTTT
CASRLDRETDTQYF
>TRBD1|.|TRBJ1-1|TRBV30
TGTGCCTGGAGTCCGACAGGGGCTACTTATTCGGAGGGTAGGGACACTGAAGCTTTCTTT
CAWSPTGATYSEGRDTEAFF
>.|.|TRBJ2-2|TRBV5-1
TGCGCCAGCAGCTTGTGGCGACAGTCCGGGGAGCTGTTTTTT
CASSLWRQSGELFF
>.|once|TRBJ2-1|TRBV9
TGTGCCAGCAGCGTAGCCCCTACGATGTCTAGCGTCGATGAGCAGTTCTTC
CASSVAPTMSSVDEQFF
>TRBD2|.|TRBJ2-1|TRBV5-1
TGCGCCAGCACGGGGGGGGCTGGCAGTGGAATGAGTGAGCAGTTCTTC
CASTGGAGSGMSEQFF
>TRBD1|few|TRBJ2-7|TRBV18
TGTGCCAGCTCAGAAATTAAAGGGACAGGGAACGAGCAGTACTTC
CASSEIKGTGNEQYF
>TRBD1|.|TRBJ2-2|TRBV7-9
TGTGCCAGCAGCTTAACCGGGACAGGGTTAAACTCGAACACCGGGGAGCTGTTTTTT
CASSLTGTGLNSNTGELFF
>TRBD1|.|TRBJ2-3|TRBV19
TGTGCCAGTAGTATAGATTTAGGGGGCGTCTCAGATACGCAGTATTTT
CASSIDLGGVSDTQYF
>.|.|TRBJ2-7|TRBV20-1
TGCAGTGCCCTCCAGGGTAACGAGCAGTACTTC
CSALQGNEQYF
>TRBD1|.|TRBJ1-1|TRBV6-5
TGTGCCAGCAGGGACACGAGGGCAGGGGGCGATCGGGCTTTCTTT
CASRDTRAGGDRAFF
>.|once|TRBJ1-5|TRBV30
TGTGCCTGGAGTGCAGGGGCTAGCAATCAGCCCCAGCATTTT
CAWSAGASNQPQHF
>.|.|TRBJ2-5|TRBV5-1
TGCGCCAGCAGCCCGGGGAGCGCAGGTCAAGAGACCCAGTACTTC
CASSPGSAGQETQYF
>.|.|TRBJ1-4|TRBV5-1
TGCGCCAGCAGTCGGGTCGGGGGTGAAAAACTGTTTTTT
CASSRVGGEKLFF